This T cell receptor (beta chain) was captured by sequencing in a study of blood T cell repertoires in COVID-19. Overall study: Some COVID-19 samples were acute and others convalescent; all came from the United States, Italy and Spain. The cDNA or gDNA used as material had been derived from T cells, B-cell-depleted T cells, or PBMCs.

Authors' analysis steps: Amplifying reference gene primers gave estimates of nucleated cell counts. TCRdb's copy holds only in-frame clones and misses some; the assay was immunoSEQ multiplex PCR. D and trimming were read from the DNA, whereas the V and J calls and clone size are those reported in that table. The repertoire holds almost 55,000 clones, less than 90% seen once, with under 6% in the top ten. CDR3 length equals 12 residues. V was shortened by 4 bases and J by 7 bases, with 10 bases between the two germline ends. The sequencing input was peripheral blood. The V and J genes are TRBV12-3 or TRBV12-4 and TRBJ2-5; D uncertain. This sequence originates from a human donor in a cohort sampled during active COVID-19. Here the CDR3 reads CASSSVPGTQYF. In DNA form, the CDR3 reads TGTGCCAGCAGTTCCGTTCCGGGGACCCAGTACTTC.